Each of the 18 T cell receptor beta chains below was sequenced from the same sample in a study of blood T cell repertoires in COVID-19. TCRdb's copy holds only in-frame clones and misses some; the assay was immunoSEQ multiplex PCR. Found here are some 330,000 clones, 92% of them singletons; the top ten hold approximately 18%. The sample comprised PBMCs or T cells enriched from blood (not recorded which). These receptors were taken from a woman aged 25 to 45 who had recovered from COVID-19.

The count of this clone is one. This sequence joins TRBV5-5 and TRBJ1-3; the D gene is possibly TRBD1 (5 bases). The V end lost 5 bases, the J end lost 0 bases, and 18 bases lay between the germline ends. Germline CDR1 SGHKS, CDR2 YYEKEE (reference sequence). This CDR3 comprises 17 residues. CDR3 amino acids: CASRPSRDLSSGNTIYF. CDR3 DNA sequence: TGTGCCAGCAGACCGTCGCGGGACTTGTCCTCTGGAAACACCATATATTTT. The complete variable domain, with remaining parts taken from reference TRBV5-5 and TRBJ1-3, reads DAGVTQSPTHLIKTRGQQVTLRCSPISGHKSVSWYQQVLGQGPQFIFQYYEKEERGRGNFPDRFSARQFPNYSSELNVNALLLGDSALYLCASRPSRDLSSGNTIYFGEGSWLTVV.

The chain uses TRBV10-3 and TRBJ2-2, with D possibly matching TRBD2 (5 bases). This CDR3 is 14 amino acids long. From germline, CDR1 is ENHRY and CDR2 SYGVKD. V was cut by 8 bases and J by 1 base, with 11 bases left in between. The CDR3 is CAIRGSVNTGELFF. In nucleotides, the CDR3 is TGTGCCATCCGCGGTAGCGTGAACACCGGGGAGCTGTTTTTT.

V and J are TRBV24-1 and TRBJ2-1; D not certain. Looked up from germline, CDR1 is KGHDR and CDR2 is SFDVKD. V lost 5 bases to trimming and J lost 8 bases, with 9 bases between them. The CDR3 is made up of 12 amino acids. The CDR3 sequence: CATSGFGHEQFF. The CDR3 DNA reads TGTGCCACCAGTGGCTTTGGCCATGAGCAGTTCTTC.

This chain uses TRBV11-2 with TRBJ1-1; 7 positions match TRBD1. Germline-derived CDR1 and CDR2 are SGHAT and FQNNGV. V lost 4 bases and J lost 1; bases outside the gene matches: 0. CDR3 size: 13 residues. As DNA, the CDR3 is TGTGCCAGCAGCTGGGACAGGAACACTGAAGCTTTCTTT. This sequence encodes CASSWDRNTEAFF.

The rearrangement links TRBV28 to TRBJ1-1, with 10 bases aligning to TRBD1. Per the germline V gene, CDR1 is MDHEN and CDR2 is SYDVKM. This CDR3 is 17 amino acids long. V was clipped by 6 bases and J by 1 base; unmatched bases: 11. CDR3: CASRSPGQGLTNTEAFF. The CDR3 DNA sequence: TGTGCCAGCAGGTCACCGGGACAGGGGCTGACGAACACTGAAGCTTTCTTT. Filled out from reference TRBV28 and TRBJ1-1, the complete variable domain reads DVKVTQSSRYLVKRTGEKVFLECVQDMDHENMFWYRQDPGLGLRLIYFSYDVKMKEKGDIPEGYSVSREKKERFSLILESASTNQTSMYLCASRSPGQGLTNTEAFFGQGTRLTVV.

This clone was counted once. The rearrangement links TRBV30 to TRBJ1-3; D ambiguous. Germline values: CDR1 GTSNPN, CDR2 SVGIG (reference sequence). Deletions cut 0 bases from V and 8 bases from J, with 8 bases between. The CDR3 totals 12 residues. The CDR3 is CAWSVRGDTIYF. CDR3 nucleotide sequence: TGTGCCTGGAGTGTACGGGGAGACACCATATATTTT.

The V call is TRBV19, the J call TRBJ1-4, with 7 bases lining up with TRBD1. V shed 7 bases, J shed 7 bases, and the junction held 9 bases outside the gene matches. The germline CDR1 and CDR2 sequences are LNHDA and SQIVND (reference sequence). The CDR3 spans 14 residues. CDR3 amino acids: CASTAAGTVEKLFF. CDR3 coding DNA: TGTGCCAGTACTGCCGCAGGGACAGTTGAAAAACTGTTTTTT.

In this sample, this clone turned up a few times. The V call is TRBV9, the J call TRBJ1-3, with 8 bases lining up with TRBD1. Germline V gene sequence: CDR1 SGDLS, CDR2 YYNGEE. The CDR3 covers 17 residues. J lost 2 bases, V lost 4 bases, and 11 bases had no gene match. The CDR3 protein is CASSTLGDRSPGNTIYF. The CDR3 bases are TGTGCCAGCAGCACCCTTGGGGACAGGTCCCCTGGAAACACCATATATTTT.

This chain links TRBV6-5 with TRBJ1-1; D remains unclear. This CDR3 spans 12 amino acids. Germline CDR1 reads MNHEY; CDR2 reads SVGAGI. V was cut by 5 bases and J by 5 bases, with 9 bases left in between. CDR3 nucleotides: TGTGCCAGCAGTAAAAGAGATACTGAAGCTTTCTTT. Translation: CASSKRDTEAFF.

V and J are TRBV3-1 (or the pseudogene TRBV3-2) and TRBJ2-7; D may be TRBD2 (6 bases). Trimming left V 4 bases short and J 4 bases short, with 17 bases between. The CDR3 runs to 15 residues. CDR1 is LGHDT and CDR2 is YNNKEL in the germline V gene (reference sequence). The CDR3 DNA follows: TGTGCCAGCAGCCGATGGGACGGGAGAGATTACGAGCAGTACTTC. It encodes CASSRWDGRDYEQYF.

CDR3 sequence (DNA): TGTGCCAGCAGCTTAGTGGCGGGGGATGGCTACACCTTC. It translates to CASSLVAGDGYTF. The V call is TRBV7-9, the J call TRBJ1-2, with D perhaps TRBD1 (5 bases). Germline V gene lookup returns CDR1 SEHNR and CDR2 FQNEAQ (reference sequence). The CDR3 extends over 13 amino acids. Trimming removed 1 base at V and 6 bases at J, with 9 bases between.

This clone was recorded only once. The CDR3 DNA sequence: TGTGCCAGCAGTTACTGGGAGCCTGGGGCCAACGTCCTGACTTTC. Protein product: CASSYWEPGANVLTF. The chain uses TRBV6-5 and TRBJ2-6; TRBD2 is a possible D gene (5 bases). The CDR3 has 15 amino acids. CDR1 and CDR2 from the germline V gene are MNHEY and SVGAGI. Deletions cut 1 base from V and 2 bases from J, with 6 bases between.

The chain is built from TRBV7-3 and TRBJ2-3; the match to TRBD2 covers 9 bases. CDR3 size: 16 residues. V dropped 5 bases and J dropped 0; count of bases not matched to a gene: 6. Germline values: CDR1 SGHTA, CDR2 FQGTGA. CDR3 nucleotide sequence: TGTGCCAGCAGCGAGGGACTAGCTTCTAGCACAGATACGCAGTATTTT. This gives the protein CASSEGLASSTDTQYF.

V and J are TRBV6-5 and TRBJ2-2; perhaps TRBD2 as D (6 bases). The V end was cut by 6 bases, the J end by 3 bases, with 11 bases between. There are 14 residues in the CDR3. Germline CDR1 and CDR2: MNHEY and SVGAGI. The CDR3 protein is CASRMGGDTGELFF. The CDR3 DNA reads as TGTGCCAGCAGAATGGGGGGAGACACCGGGGAGCTGTTTTTT.

This clone was counted a single time. The V and J genes are TRBV10-3 and TRBJ2-6, with D unclear. V gave up 7 bases and J gave up 0 bases, with 10 bases separating them. Germline CDR1 reads ENHRY; CDR2 reads SYGVKD. The CDR3 has 15 residues. CDR3 protein: CAINLSGSGANVLTF. The CDR3 bases are TGTGCCATCAATCTTTCAGGCTCTGGGGCCAACGTCCTGACTTTC.

This chain joins TRBV11-2 and TRBJ2-7; 7 bases are shared with TRBD2. The CDR3 has 15 residues. CDR1 and CDR2 from the germline V gene are SGHAT and FQNNGV. Germline trimming cut 0 bases from V and 5 bases from J; bases unmatched to any gene: 7. CDR3 region: CASSLESGTVHEQYF. The DNA for the CDR3 is TGTGCCAGCAGCTTAGAGAGCGGGACCGTACACGAGCAGTACTTC.

The rearrangement uses TRBV11-2 and TRBJ2-2; tentative D call: TRBD1 (6 bases). The CDR3 has 16 amino acids. Germline values: CDR1 SGHAT, CDR2 FQNNGV. V was shortened by 1 base and J by 8 bases, with 17 bases between the two germline ends. The chain's CDR3 is CASSLVRGRGSGELFF. CDR3 nucleotides: TGTGCCAGCAGCTTAGTCCGGGGCAGGGGTTCGGGGGAGCTGTTTTTT.

V and J are TRBV21-1 and TRBJ2-3; the D call TRBD1 from the table was never checked on the DNA. TRBV21-1 is marked as a pseudogene. This CDR3 contains 13 residues. The CDR3 DNA reads TGTGCCAGCAGCGGCAGGGGCACAGATACGCAGTATTTT. Encoded protein: CASSGRGTDTQYF.